This T cell receptor beta chain was identified in a study of regulatory dendritic cells for organ transplantation. CD4+ or CD8+ T cells were sorted as naive CD45RA+ or memory CD45RO+. Germline V gene data show CDR1 as SGHKS and CDR2 as YYEKEE (reference sequence). The germline V and J ends were trimmed by 1 base and 3 bases, with 11 bases remaining between them. The CDR3 has 14 residues. Study results and limitations: Memory CD8+ T cells were the most oligoclonal; naive cells were highly diverse. Regulatory dendritic cells appeared to expand memory CD8+ clones less than mature ones. Among resting subsets, memory CD8+ cells contained the most alloreactive clonotypes.

Points on this clone: Its antigen is not identified.

Using immunoSEQ multiplex PCR, the repertoire was profiled, and TCRdb retains in-frame clones only, with some absent. The table includes some 35,000 clones, just over 90% detected once. What was sequenced was naive CD8+ T cells from blood. The subset denotes: CD45RA+ naive T cells. The receptor was derived from a human donor in good health. The chain is built from TRBV5-5 and TRBJ2-7, with no clear D. CDR3 sequence reads: CASSLRYRDYEQYF. The CDR3 DNA follows: TGTGCCAGCAGCTTGAGATACAGAGACTACGAGCAGTACTTC.